This T cell receptor (beta chain) was recorded in a study of HIV-infected patients and healthy controls. CDR1 and CDR2 (germline): SQVTM, ANQGSEA. Trimming pared 8 bases from V and 2 bases from J, leaving 9 bases between. The CDR3 is made up of 11 amino acids. Alpha and beta constant-region primers primed reverse transcription of about 470 ng RNA. Separate chain-specific third strand synthesis with multiplexing indices produced the alpha and beta libraries. Each cDNA molecule was barcoded, and a single primer pair amplified each chain. TCRdb analysed the 5' RACE reads with MiXCR anew, one entry per CDR3 protein. In the table there are 17,000 or so distinct CDR3 sequences, over 5% of which are singletons. The repertoire came from unfractionated whole blood and reflected all unsorted peripheral T cells. General observations from the study: Healthy controls shared more CDR3 sequences between individuals than HIV-infected patients did.

This clonotype was seen ten or more times. As yet, its antigen is unknown. The rearrangement uses TRBV29-1 and TRBJ2-5; D is possibly TRBD2 (5 bases). The origin of this receptor is an adult in good health. Sequenced input: blood. The CDR3 DNA follows: TGCAGCTCCTCGGGACAAGAGACCCAGTACTTC. Encoded protein: CSSSGQETQYF.